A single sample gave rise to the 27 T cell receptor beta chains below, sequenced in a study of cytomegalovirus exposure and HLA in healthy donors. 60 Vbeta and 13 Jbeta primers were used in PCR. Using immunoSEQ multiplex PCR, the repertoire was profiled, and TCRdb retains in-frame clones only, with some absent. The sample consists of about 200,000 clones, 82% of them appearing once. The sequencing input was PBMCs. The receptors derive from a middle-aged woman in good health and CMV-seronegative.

CDR3 nucleotide sequence: TGTGCCAGCTCACCAGGGACAGGGGACACCTATGGCTACACCTTC. Translating it yields CASSPGTGDTYGYTF. V and J are TRBV18 and TRBJ1-2; 10 nucleotides agree with TRBD1. There are 15 residues in the CDR3. Per germline, CDR1 KGHSH and CDR2 LQKENI. V was pared by 2 bases and J by 4 bases, with 4 bases of the junction left unmatched.

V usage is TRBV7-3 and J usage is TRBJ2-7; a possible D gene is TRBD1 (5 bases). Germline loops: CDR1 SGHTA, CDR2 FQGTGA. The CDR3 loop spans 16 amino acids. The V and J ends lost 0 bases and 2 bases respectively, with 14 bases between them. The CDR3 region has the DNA TGTGCCAGCAGCTTAACGGGCGGCAGGGCCCCCTACGAGCAGTACTTC. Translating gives CASSLTGGRAPYEQYF.

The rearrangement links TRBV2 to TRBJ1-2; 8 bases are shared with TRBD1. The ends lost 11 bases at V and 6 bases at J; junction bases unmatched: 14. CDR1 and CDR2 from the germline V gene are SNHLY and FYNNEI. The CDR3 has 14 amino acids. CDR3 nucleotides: TGTGCCGGACAAAGACAGGGGCGAGTCAATGGCTACACCTTC. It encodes CAGQRQGRVNGYTF.

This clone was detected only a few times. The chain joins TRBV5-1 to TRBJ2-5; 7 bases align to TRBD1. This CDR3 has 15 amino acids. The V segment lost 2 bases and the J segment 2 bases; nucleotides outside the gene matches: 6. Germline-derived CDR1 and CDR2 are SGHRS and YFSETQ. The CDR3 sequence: CASSFMGTEQETQYF. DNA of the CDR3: TGCGCCAGCAGCTTTATGGGGACAGAACAAGAGACCCAGTACTTC.

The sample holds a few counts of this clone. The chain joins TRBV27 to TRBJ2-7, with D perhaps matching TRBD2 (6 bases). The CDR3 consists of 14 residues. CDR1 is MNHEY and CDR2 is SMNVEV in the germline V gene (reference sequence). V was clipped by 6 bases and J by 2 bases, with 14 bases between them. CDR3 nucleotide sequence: TGTGCCAGCAGGGATGCTAGCGTCGCCTACGAGCAGTACTTC. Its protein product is CASRDASVAYEQYF.

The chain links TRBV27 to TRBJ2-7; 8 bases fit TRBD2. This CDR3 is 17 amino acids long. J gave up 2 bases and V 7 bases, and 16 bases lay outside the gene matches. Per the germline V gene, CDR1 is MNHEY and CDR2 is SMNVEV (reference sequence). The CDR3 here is CASKPIQAGGSAYEQYF. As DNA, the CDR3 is TGTGCCAGCAAGCCAATACAGGCGGGAGGCTCCGCCTACGAGCAGTACTTC.

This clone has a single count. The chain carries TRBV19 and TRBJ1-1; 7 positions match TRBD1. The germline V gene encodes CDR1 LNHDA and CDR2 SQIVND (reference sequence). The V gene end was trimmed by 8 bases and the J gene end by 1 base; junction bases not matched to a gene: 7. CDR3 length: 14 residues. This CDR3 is CASSLGTANTEAFF. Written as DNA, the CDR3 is TGTGCCAGTTCACTCGGGACAGCGAACACTGAAGCTTTCTTT.

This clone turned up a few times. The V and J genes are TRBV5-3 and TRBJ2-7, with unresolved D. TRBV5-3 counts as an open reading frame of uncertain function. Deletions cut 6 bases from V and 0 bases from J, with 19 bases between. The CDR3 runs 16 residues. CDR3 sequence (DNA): TGTGCCAGAAACCAAAAGGAGCGTTCTAGCTCCTACGAGCAGTACTTC. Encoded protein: CARNQKERSSSYEQYF.

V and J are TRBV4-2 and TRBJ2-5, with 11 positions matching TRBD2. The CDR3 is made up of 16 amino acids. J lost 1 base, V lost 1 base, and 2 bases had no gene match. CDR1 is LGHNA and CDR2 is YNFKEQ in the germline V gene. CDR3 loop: CASSQATSGVQETQYF. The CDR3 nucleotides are TGTGCCAGCAGCCAAGCGACTAGCGGGGTCCAAGAGACCCAGTACTTC.

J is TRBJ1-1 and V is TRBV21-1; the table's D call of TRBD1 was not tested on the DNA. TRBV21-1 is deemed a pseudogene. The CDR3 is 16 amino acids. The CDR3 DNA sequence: TGTGCCAGCAGCATTTACACGGGACAGCTGAACACTGAAGCTTTCTTT. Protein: CASSIYTGQLNTEAFF.

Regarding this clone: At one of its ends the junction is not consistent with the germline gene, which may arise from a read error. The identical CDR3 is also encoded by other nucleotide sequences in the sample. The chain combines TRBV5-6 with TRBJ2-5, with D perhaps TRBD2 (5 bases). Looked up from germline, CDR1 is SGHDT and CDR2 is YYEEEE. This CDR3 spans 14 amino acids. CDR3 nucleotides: TGTGCCAGCAGCGCAGGACTGATCCAAGAGACTCAGTACTTC. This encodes CASSAGLIQETQYF.

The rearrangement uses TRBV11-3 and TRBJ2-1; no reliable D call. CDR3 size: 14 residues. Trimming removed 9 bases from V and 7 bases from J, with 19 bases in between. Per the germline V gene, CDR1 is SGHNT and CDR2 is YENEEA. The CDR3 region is CASSSRWAPNEQFF. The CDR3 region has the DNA TGTGCCAGTTCAAGCAGGTGGGCACCAAATGAGCAGTTCTTC.

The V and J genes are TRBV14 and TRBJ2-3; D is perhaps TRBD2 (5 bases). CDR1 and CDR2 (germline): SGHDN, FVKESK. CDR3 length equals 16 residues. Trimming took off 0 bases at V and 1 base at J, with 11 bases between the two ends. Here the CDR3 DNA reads TGTGCCAGCAGCCAAGAAACGGGGATTCGCACAGATACGCAGTATTTT. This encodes CASSQETGIRTDTQYF.

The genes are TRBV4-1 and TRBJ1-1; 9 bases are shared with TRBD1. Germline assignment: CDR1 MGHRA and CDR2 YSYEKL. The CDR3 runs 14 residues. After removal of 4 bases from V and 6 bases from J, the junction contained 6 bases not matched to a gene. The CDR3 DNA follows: TGCGCCAGCAGCCCAGGGACAGGGTTCCCTGAAGCTTTCTTT. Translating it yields CASSPGTGFPEAFF.

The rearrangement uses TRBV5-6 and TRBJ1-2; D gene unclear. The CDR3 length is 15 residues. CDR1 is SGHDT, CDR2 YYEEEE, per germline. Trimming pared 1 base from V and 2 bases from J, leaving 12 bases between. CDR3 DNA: TGTGCCAGCAGCTTGTTTGGTCGGTTCAACTATGGCTACACCTTC. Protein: CASSLFGRFNYGYTF.

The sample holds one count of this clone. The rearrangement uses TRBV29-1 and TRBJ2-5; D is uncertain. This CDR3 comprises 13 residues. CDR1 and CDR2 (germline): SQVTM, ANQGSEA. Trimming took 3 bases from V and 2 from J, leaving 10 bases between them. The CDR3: CSVEEAKQETQYF. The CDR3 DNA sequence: TGCAGCGTTGAGGAAGCGAAACAAGAGACCCAGTACTTC.

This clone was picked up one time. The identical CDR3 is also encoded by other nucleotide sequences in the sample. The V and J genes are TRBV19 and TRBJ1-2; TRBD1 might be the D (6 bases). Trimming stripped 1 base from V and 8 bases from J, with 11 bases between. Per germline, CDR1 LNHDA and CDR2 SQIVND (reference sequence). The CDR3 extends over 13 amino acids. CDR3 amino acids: CASSIAGVTGYTF. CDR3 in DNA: TGTGCCAGTAGTATAGCAGGGGTTACGGGCTACACCTTC. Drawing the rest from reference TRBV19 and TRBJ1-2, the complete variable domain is DGGITQSPKYLFRKEGQNVTLSCEQNLNHDAMYWYRQDPGQGLRLIYYSQIVNDFQKGDIAEGYSVSREKKESFPLTVTSAQKNPTAFYLCASSIAGVTGYTFGSGTRLTVV.

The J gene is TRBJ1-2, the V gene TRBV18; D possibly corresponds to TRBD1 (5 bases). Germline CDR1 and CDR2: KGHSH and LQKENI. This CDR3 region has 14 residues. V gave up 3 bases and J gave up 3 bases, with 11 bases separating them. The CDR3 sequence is CASSPRGSYYGYTF. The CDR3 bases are TGTGCCAGCTCACCCCGGGGGTCGTACTATGGCTACACCTTC.

The CDR3 region is CASSLWTGSHEQYF. CDR3 coding DNA: TGTGCCAGCAGTTTATGGACAGGGAGTCACGAGCAGTACTTC. V and J are TRBV27 and TRBJ2-7; 8 bases are a match to TRBD1. The CDR3 has 14 residues. Germline CDR1 reads MNHEY; CDR2 reads SMNVEV (reference sequence). Trimming removed 1 base from V and 5 bases from J; junction bases left unmatched: 4.

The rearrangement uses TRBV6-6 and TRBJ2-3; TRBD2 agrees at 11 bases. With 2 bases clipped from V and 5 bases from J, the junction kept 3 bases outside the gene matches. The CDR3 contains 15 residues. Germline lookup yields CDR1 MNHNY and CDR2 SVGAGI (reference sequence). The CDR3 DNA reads TGTGCCAGCAGTTACGCTAGCGGGAGGCTAGATACGCAGTATTTT. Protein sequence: CASSYASGRLDTQYF.

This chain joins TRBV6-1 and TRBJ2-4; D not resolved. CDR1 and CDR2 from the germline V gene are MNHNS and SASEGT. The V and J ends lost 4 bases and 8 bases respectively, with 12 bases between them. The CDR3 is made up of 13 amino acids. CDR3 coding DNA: TGTGCCAGCAGTGGCCCGGCGGCGGACATTCAGTACTTC. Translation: CASSGPAADIQYF.

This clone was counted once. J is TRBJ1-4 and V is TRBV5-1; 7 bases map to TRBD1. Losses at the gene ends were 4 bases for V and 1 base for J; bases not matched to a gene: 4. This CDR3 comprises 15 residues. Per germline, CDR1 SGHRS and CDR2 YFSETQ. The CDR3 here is CASSRQGGTNEKLFF. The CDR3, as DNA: TGCGCCAGCAGCCGACAGGGAGGAACTAATGAAAAACTGTTTTTT.

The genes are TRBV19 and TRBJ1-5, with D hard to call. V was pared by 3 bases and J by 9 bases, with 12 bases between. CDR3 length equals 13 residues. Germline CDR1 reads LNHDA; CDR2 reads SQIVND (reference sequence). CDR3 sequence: CASSIDFIRPQHF. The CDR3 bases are TGTGCCAGTAGTATCGACTTCATTCGGCCCCAGCATTTT.

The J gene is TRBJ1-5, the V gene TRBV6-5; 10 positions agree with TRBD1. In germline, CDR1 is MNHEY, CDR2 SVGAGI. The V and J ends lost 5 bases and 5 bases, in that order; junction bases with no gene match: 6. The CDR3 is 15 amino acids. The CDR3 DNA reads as TGTGCCAGCAGTCCCCTGGGACAGGGGTATCAGCCCCAGCATTTT. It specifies CASSPLGQGYQPQHF.

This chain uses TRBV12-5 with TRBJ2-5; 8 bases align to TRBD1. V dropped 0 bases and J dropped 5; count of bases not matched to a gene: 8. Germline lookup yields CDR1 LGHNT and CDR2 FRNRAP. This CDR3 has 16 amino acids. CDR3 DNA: TGTGCTAGTGGTTTGGTCGTGAGGACAGGGCGGGAGACCCAGTACTTC. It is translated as CASGLVVRTGRETQYF.

CDR3 bases: TGTGCCAGCAGCTCCGGGGACTGGTACACCGGGGAGCTGTTTTTT. It encodes CASSSGDWYTGELFF. The chain is built from TRBV7-2 and TRBJ2-2; a weak D match, TRBD2 (6 bases). The CDR3 runs to 15 residues. Germline V lookup: CDR1 SGHTA, CDR2 FQGNSA. Trimming cost V 4 bases and J 3 bases, with 12 bases left between them. Variable domain in full (rest from reference TRBV7-2 and TRBJ2-2): GAGVSQSPSNKVTEKGKDVELRCDPISGHTALYWYRQSLGQGLEFLIYFQGNSAPDKSGLPSDRFSAERTGGSVSTLTIQRTQQEDSAVYLCASSSGDWYTGELFFGEGSRLTVL.

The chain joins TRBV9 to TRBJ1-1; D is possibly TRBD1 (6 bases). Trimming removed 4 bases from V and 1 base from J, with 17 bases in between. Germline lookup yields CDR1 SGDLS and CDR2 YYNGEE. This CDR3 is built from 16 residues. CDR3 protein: CASSLVGQGKNTEAFF. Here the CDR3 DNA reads TGTGCCAGCAGCCTCGTGGGGCAGGGGAAGAACACTGAAGCTTTCTTT.